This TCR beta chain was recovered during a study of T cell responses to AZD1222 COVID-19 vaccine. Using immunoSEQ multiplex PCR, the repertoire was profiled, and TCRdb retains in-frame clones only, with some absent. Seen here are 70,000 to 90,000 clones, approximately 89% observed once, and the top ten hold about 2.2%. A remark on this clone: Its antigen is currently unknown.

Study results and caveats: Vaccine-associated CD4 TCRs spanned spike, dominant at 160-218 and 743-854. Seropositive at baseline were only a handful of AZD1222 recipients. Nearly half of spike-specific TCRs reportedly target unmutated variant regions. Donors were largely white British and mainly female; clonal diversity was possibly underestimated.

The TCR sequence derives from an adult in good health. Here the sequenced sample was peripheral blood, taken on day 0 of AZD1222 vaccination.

The CDR3 loop reads CASSVGAGGLIDEQYF. DNA for the CDR3: TGTGCCAGCAGCGTAGGTGCAGGGGGCTTAATCGACGAGCAGTACTTC. This chain joins TRBV9 and TRBJ2-7; 8 bases map to TRBD1. The V gene end was trimmed by 0 bases and the J gene end by 5 bases; junction bases not matched to a gene: 10. The CDR3 contains 16 residues. The germline V gene encodes CDR1 SGDLS and CDR2 YYNGEE.